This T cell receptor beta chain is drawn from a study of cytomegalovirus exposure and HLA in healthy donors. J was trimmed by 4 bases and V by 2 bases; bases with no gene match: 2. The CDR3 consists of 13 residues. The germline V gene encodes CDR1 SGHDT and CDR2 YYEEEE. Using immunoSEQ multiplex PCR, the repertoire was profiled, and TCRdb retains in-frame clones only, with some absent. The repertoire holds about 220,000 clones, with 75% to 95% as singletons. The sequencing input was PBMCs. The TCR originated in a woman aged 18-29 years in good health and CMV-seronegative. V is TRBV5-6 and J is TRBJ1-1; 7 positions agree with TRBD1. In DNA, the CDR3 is TGTGCCAGCAGCTTCGACAGGGCCACTGAAGCTTTCTTT. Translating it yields CASSFDRATEAFF.